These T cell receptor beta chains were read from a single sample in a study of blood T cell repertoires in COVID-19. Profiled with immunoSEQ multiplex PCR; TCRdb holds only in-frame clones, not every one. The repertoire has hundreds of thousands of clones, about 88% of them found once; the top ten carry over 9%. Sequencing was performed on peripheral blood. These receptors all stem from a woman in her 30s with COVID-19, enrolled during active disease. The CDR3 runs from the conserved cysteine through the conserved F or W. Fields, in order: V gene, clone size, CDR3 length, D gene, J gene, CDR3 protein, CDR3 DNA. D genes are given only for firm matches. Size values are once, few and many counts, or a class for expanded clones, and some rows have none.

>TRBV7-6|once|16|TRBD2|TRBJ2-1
CASSPSGTSFYNEQFF
TGTGCCAGCAGCCCCTCCGGGACTAGTTTCTACAATGAGCAGTTCTTC
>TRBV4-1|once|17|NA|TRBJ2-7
CASSQDSLGTSSYEQYF
TGCGCCAGCAGCCAAGATAGCTTGGGGACATCATCCTACGAGCAGTACTTC
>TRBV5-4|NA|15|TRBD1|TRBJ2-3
CASSGTGMVHGTQYF
TGTGCCAGCAGCGGGACAGGGATGGTCCATGGTACGCAGTATTTT
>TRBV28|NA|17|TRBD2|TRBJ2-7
CASSLGSGRAGDGEQYF
TGTGCCAGCAGTTTAGGGAGCGGGAGGGCCGGAGATGGCGAGCAGTACTTC
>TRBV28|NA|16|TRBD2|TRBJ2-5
CASSHRRLAGDRGQYF
TGTGCCAGCAGTCACCGGAGACTAGCGGGAGATCGGGGCCAGTACTTC
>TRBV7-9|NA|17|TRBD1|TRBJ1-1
CASSSLLRGLKNTEAFF
TGTGCCAGCAGCTCCCTCCTCAGGGGGCTAAAGAACACTGAAGCTTTCTTT
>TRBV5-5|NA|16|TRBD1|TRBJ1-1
CASSLDRGLLSTEAFF
TGTGCCAGCAGCTTGGACAGGGGGCTTTTGAGCACTGAAGCTTTCTTT
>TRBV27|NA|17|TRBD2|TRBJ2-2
CASSSRRLAGPTGELFF
TGTGCCAGCAGCTCGCGCCGATTAGCGGGACCCACCGGGGAGCTGTTTTTT
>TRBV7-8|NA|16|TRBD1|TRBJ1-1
CASSYGQGAPPTEAFF
TGTGCCAGCAGCTATGGACAGGGGGCTCCCCCCACTGAAGCTTTCTTT
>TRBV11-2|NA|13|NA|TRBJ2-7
CASSGDSSHEQYF
TGTGCCAGCAGCGGAGACAGCTCTCACGAGCAGTACTTC
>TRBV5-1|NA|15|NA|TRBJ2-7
CASSLVRTPGDEQYF
TGCGCCAGCAGCTTGGTTCGGACACCTGGAGACGAGCAGTACTTC
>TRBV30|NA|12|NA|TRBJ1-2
CAWSVTEGGYTF
TGTGCCTGGAGTGTGACGGAGGGAGGCTACACCTTC
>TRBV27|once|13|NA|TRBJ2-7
CASSWASAYEQYF
TGTGCCAGCAGTTGGGCTAGCGCGTACGAGCAGTACTTC
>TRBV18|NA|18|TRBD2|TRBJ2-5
CASSPGLAGDPYQETQYF
TGTGCCAGCTCACCCGGACTAGCGGGAGACCCGTACCAAGAGACCCAGTACTTC
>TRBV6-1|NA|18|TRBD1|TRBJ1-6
CASSEPFGKGAGNSPLHF
TGTGCCAGCAGTGAACCATTCGGGAAGGGGGCTGGTAATTCACCCCTCCACTTT
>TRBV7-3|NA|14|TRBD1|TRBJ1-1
CASSRDRGRTEAFF
TGTGCCAGCAGCCGGGACAGGGGAAGGACTGAAGCTTTCTTT
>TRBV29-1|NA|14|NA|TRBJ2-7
CSVNWWSGRDEQYF
TGCAGCGTTAACTGGTGGTCGGGAAGGGACGAGCAGTACTTC
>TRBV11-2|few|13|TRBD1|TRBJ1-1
CASSLAGRTGTFF
TGTGCCAGCAGCTTAGCAGGTCGGACAGGGACTTTCTTT
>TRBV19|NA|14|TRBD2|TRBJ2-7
CASSMGLAVYEQYF
TGTGCCAGTAGTATGGGGCTAGCGGTCTACGAGCAGTACTTC
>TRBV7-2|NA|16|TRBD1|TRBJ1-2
CASSLGGTGADYGYTF
TGTGCCAGCAGCTTAGGAGGGACAGGGGCCGACTATGGCTACACCTTC
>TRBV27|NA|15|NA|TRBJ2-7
CASSFALARSYEQYF
TGTGCCAGCAGTTTTGCGCTAGCGCGTTCCTACGAGCAGTACTTC
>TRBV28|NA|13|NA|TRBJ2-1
CASRDPRESEQFF
TGTGCCAGCAGGGATCCACGGGAGTCTGAGCAGTTCTTC
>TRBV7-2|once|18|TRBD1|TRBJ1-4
CASSLFPRLWQGGEKLFF
TGTGCCAGCAGCTTATTCCCGCGGCTATGGCAGGGGGGAGAAAAACTGTTTTTT
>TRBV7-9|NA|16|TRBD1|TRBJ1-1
CASRAGTGGRNTEAFF
TGTGCCAGCAGGGCCGGGACAGGGGGGCGGAACACTGAAGCTTTCTTT
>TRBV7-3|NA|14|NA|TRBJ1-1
CASSQGHQNTEAFF
TGTGCCAGCAGCCAGGGACATCAGAACACTGAAGCTTTCTTT
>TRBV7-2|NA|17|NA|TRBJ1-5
CASSPEGLGGGHQPQHF
TGTGCCAGCAGCCCAGAGGGTTTAGGCGGGGGGCATCAGCCCCAGCATTTT
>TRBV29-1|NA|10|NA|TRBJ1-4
CSVEREKLFF
TGCAGCGTTGAACGTGAAAAACTGTTTTTT
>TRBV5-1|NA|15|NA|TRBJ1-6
CARPMDRVYNSPLHF
TGCGCCAGACCTATGGACAGAGTGTATAATTCACCCCTCCACTTT
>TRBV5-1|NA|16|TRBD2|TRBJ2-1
CASSPAGELAGEEQFF
TGCGCCAGCAGCCCTGCTGGTGAACTAGCGGGAGAGGAGCAGTTCTTC
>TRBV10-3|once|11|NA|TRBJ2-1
CAISGRAEQFF
TGTGCCATCAGTGGGCGAGCGGAGCAGTTCTTC
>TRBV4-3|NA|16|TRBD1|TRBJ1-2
CASSQVGTGGNYGYTF
TGCGCCAGCAGCCAAGTAGGGACAGGTGGGAACTATGGCTACACCTTC
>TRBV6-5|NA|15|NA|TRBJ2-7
CASSKEGFGSYEQYF
TGTGCCAGCAGTAAGGAGGGGTTTGGGTCCTACGAGCAGTACTTC
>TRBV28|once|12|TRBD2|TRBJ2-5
CASTREVETQYF
TGTGCCAGCACCCGGGAGGTAGAGACCCAGTACTTC
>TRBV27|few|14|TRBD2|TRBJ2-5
CASSSTSGKETQYF
TGTGCCAGCTCATCGACTAGCGGAAAAGAGACCCAGTACTTC
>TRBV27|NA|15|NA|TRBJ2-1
CASSLGLDGSREQFF
TGTGCCAGCAGTTTAGGCCTTGACGGGTCCCGTGAGCAGTTCTTC
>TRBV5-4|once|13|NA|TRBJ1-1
CASSDDRLLEAFF
TGTGCCAGCAGCGACGACAGACTTCTTGAAGCTTTCTTT
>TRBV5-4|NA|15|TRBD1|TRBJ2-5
CASSPEQGAMETQYF
TGTGCCAGCAGCCCTGAACAGGGGGCGATGGAGACCCAGTACTTC
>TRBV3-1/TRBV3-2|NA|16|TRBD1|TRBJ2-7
CASSQGGTGGTLEQYF
TGTGCCAGCAGCCAAGGCGGGACAGGGGGGACCTTGGAGCAGTACTTC
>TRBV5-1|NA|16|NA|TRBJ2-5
CASSPVASTIGETQYF
TGCGCCAGCAGCCCGGTCGCTAGCACTATAGGAGAGACCCAGTACTTC
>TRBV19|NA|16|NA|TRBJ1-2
CARPAGSWFGFYGYTF
TGTGCCAGACCAGCCGGGAGTTGGTTTGGTTTCTATGGCTACACCTTC
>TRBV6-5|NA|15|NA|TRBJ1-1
CASSREELENTEAFF
TGTGCCAGCAGTCGGGAGGAACTAGAGAACACTGAAGCTTTCTTT
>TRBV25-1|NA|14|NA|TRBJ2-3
CASSLTGLADTQYF
TGTGCCAGCAGCCTGACAGGGCTAGCGGATACGCAGTATTTT
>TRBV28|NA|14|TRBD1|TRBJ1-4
CASSLRTGQHKLFF
TGTGCCAGCAGTTTAAGGACAGGTCAGCATAAACTGTTTTTT
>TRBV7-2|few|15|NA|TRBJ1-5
CASSGQGGNNQPQHF
TGTGCCAGCAGCGGGCAGGGAGGTAACAATCAGCCCCAGCATTTT
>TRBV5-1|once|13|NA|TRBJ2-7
CASSALDGYEQYF
TGCGCCAGCAGCGCTCTAGACGGTTACGAGCAGTACTTC
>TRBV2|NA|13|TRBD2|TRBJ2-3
CAGGLAGTDTQYF
TGTGCCGGCGGACTAGCGGGCACAGATACGCAGTATTTT
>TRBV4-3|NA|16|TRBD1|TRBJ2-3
CASSQDTAGGSDTQYF
TGCGCCAGCAGCCAAGATACGGCAGGGGGCTCAGACACGCAGTATTTT
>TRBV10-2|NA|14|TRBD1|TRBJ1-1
CASRDRWVNTEAFF
TGCGCCAGCAGGGACAGGTGGGTGAACACTGAAGCTTTCTTT
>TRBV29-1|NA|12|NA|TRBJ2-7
CSARGDSYEQYF
TGCAGCGCCCGCGGGGACTCCTACGAGCAGTACTTC
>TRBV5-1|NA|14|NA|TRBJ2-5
CASSLGGSGETQYF
TGCGCCAGCAGCTTGGGAGGGTCCGGAGAGACCCAGTACTTC
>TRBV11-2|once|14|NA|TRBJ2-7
CASSPIRGIYEQYF
TGTGCCAGCAGCCCTATTCGGGGGATCTACGAGCAGTACTTC
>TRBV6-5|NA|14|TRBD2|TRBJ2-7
CASSYSGGSLEQYF
TGTGCCAGCAGTTACTCGGGAGGGAGCCTCGAGCAGTACTTC
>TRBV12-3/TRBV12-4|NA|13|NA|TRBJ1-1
CASSSTARAEAFF
TGTGCCAGCAGTTCGACGGCGAGGGCAGAAGCTTTCTTT
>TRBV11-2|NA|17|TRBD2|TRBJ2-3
CASSSPVGGRGTDTQYF
TGTGCCAGCAGCTCCCCCGTGGGGGGGAGGGGAACAGATACGCAGTATTTT